Listed here are 17 T cell receptor beta chains from one sample, sequenced in a study of human T cells and chemical hapten exposure. Time point described: patch test 2, 6 weeks after DPC sensitization. Treatment of the sample: therapeutic diphenylcyclopropenone sensitization with weekly scalp DPC. TCRdb itself ran the RACE reads through MiXCR, one entry per CDR3 protein. The repertoire consists of around 360,000 distinct CDR3 sequences, with around 6% occurring once and the leading ten covering over 5.5%. The sequences come from whole blood, collected in connection with sensitization to the hapten diphenylcyclopropenone (DPC). These receptors originate from a woman aged 18-35 years with alopecia areata. Some clones in this sample may be carry-over from other donors' samples.

This rearrangement joins TRBV25-1 to TRBJ1-4; possible D gene TRBD1, 5 bases. Germline V gene lookup returns CDR1 MGHDK and CDR2 SYGVNS. Between the trimmed V and J ends, which lost 7 bases and 0 bases, there was a span of 9 bases. The CDR3 is 14 amino acids. The CDR3 DNA sequence: TGTGCCAGCATGGGGGGAGCAACTAATGAAAAACTGTTTTTT. It yields the protein CASMGGATNEKLFF.

A word on this clonotype: One base away lies a much larger clone, so this may be a sequencing read error. The rearrangement links TRBV18 to TRBJ1-6; D possibly corresponds to TRBD1 (5 bases). CDR1 is KGHSH, CDR2 LQKENI, per germline. This CDR3 spans 19 amino acids. CDR3 in amino acids: CVSSPIPPGQWGIDSPLHF. DNA for the CDR3: TGTGTCAGCTCACCGATCCCCCCAGGGCAATGGGGTATAGATTCACCCCTCCACTTT.

This clonotype turned up a few times. The chain uses TRBV20-1 and TRBJ2-7; TRBD2 matches at 8 bases. The V gene end was trimmed by 2 bases and the J gene end by 2 bases; junction bases not matched to a gene: 11. This CDR3 has 16 amino acids. Germline values: CDR1 DFQATT, CDR2 SNEGSKA (reference sequence). The CDR3: CSARRTGGASPYEQYF. The CDR3 coding sequence is TGCAGTGCTAGACGAACCGGGGGGGCCAGTCCCTACGAGCAGTACTTC.

The CDR3 spells CASSSSDPTDTQYF. CDR3 bases: TGTGCCAGCAGTTCCTCCGACCCCACAGATACGCAGTATTTT. The chain links TRBV6-5 to TRBJ2-3; D remains ambiguous. CDR3 length: 14 residues. The germline V and J ends were trimmed by 4 bases and 2 bases, with 10 bases remaining between them. CDR1 and CDR2 (germline): MNHEY, SVGAGI.

This clonotype was counted many times. This chain uses TRBV9 with TRBJ1-6; 10 bases fit TRBD1. This CDR3 contains 15 residues. In germline, CDR1 is SGDLS, CDR2 YYNGEE. With V trimmed by 0 bases and J by 8 bases, 2 bases remained unmatched. The CDR3, as DNA: TGTGCCAGCAGCGTAGGTGGGACAGGGGATTCACCCCTCCACTTT. Translation gives CASSVGGTGDSPLHF.

This clonotype was detected only a few times. The CDR3 sequence is CATSRDVWKSGNTIYF. CDR3 DNA: TGTGCCACCAGCAGAGATGTTTGGAAGTCTGGAAACACCATATATTTT. The chain recombines TRBV15 with TRBJ1-3; no clear D. The ends were cut back, 0 bases at V and 1 base at J, with 10 bases in the middle. Germline V gives CDR1 LNHNV, CDR2 YYDKDF (reference sequence). This CDR3 spans 16 amino acids.

This clonotype was picked up a small number of times. The chain couples TRBV27 to TRBJ2-7, with 12 bases matching TRBD2. The CDR3 consists of 16 residues. CDR1 is MNHEY, CDR2 SMNVEV, per germline (reference sequence). J was trimmed by 0 bases and V by 6 bases; bases with no gene match: 6. The CDR3 DNA is TGTGCCAGCAGGGTAACTAGCGGGGGGATCTCCTACGAGCAGTACTTC. Translating gives CASRVTSGGISYEQYF.

In its sample, this clonotype was seen a few times. The chain carries TRBV7-2 and TRBJ1-1, with D unresolved. This CDR3 has 11 amino acids. The germline V and J ends were trimmed by 5 bases and 6 bases, with 7 bases remaining between them. In germline, CDR1 is SGHTA, CDR2 FQGNSA. For the CDR3, the DNA is TGTGCCAGCAGCCAAGCGCCTGAAGCTTTCTTT. Translated, it gives CASSQAPEAFF.

In DNA form, the CDR3 reads TGTGCCAGCAGTTTCGGTGGGAGGGGCGGTGAGCAGTTCTTC. It translates to CASSFGGRGGEQFF. V usage is TRBV12-3 or TRBV12-4 and J usage is TRBJ2-1; 7 bases are a match to TRBD2. The CDR3 covers 14 residues. Trimming cost V 3 bases and J 9 bases; bases outside gene matches: 8.

This clonotype was detected a few times. V is TRBV18 and J is TRBJ2-1; 8 nucleotides match TRBD2. V dropped 8 bases and J dropped 9; count of bases not matched to a gene: 18. Germline V lookup: CDR1 KGHSH, CDR2 LQKENI. This CDR3 is built from 16 residues. The CDR3 spells CASPPRGGVAEGEQFF. The CDR3 DNA reads as TGTGCCAGCCCCCCACGGGGGGGGGTCGCGGAGGGTGAGCAGTTCTTC.

This clonotype has more than one count but fewer than ten. V gene TRBV5-1 combines with J gene TRBJ2-7; possibly TRBD1 for D (7 bases). V was trimmed by 2 bases and J by 7 bases, leaving 13 bases between them. The CDR3 extends over 13 amino acids. Germline V lookup: CDR1 SGHRS, CDR2 YFSETQ. The CDR3 DNA is TGCGCCAGCAGCTTTTTCAGGGGGGCGGAGCAGTACTTC. Protein product: CASSFFRGAEQYF.

This chain joins TRBV7-2 and TRBJ2-5; D remains ambiguous. The CDR3 covers 12 residues. The V and J ends lost 3 bases and 3 bases respectively, with 5 bases between them. The V gene's germline CDR1 is SGHTA and CDR2 FQGNSA. Written as DNA, the CDR3 is TGTGCCAGCAGCTTTAAGAAAGAGACCCAGTACTTC. Amino acids: CASSFKKETQYF.

DNA of the CDR3: TGTGCCAGCACCCTGGACAGGGGGACTGAAGCTTTCTTT. Translating it yields CASTLDRGTEAFF. The chain employs TRBV6-2 or TRBV6-3 and TRBJ1-1, with 10 bases lining up with TRBD1. Germline values: CDR1 MNHEY, CDR2 SVGEGT. The CDR3 runs 13 residues. V shed 7 bases and J 5 bases; nucleotides not matched to a gene: 4.

This clonotype was found a few times. CDR3 sequence (DNA): TGCAGTGCTAGACCTGGAGGTGCAGGCGAGCAGTACTTC. As protein: CSARPGGAGEQYF. V usage is TRBV20-1 and J usage is TRBJ2-7, with D perhaps matching TRBD2 (5 bases). CDR3 size: 13 residues. V lost 2 bases and J lost 6, with 14 bases in between. Germline V gene lookup returns CDR1 DFQATT and CDR2 SNEGSKA (reference sequence).

The chain joins TRBV4-3 to TRBJ2-6; D ambiguous. Germline V lookup: CDR1 LGHNA, CDR2 YSLEER. V lost 0 bases and J lost 0, with 27 bases in between. The CDR3 covers 23 residues. CDR3 nucleotides: TGCGCCAGCAGCCAAGATGATTCAAGGCACAGCTCAACCCCTTACTCTGGGGCCAACGTCCTGACTTTC. This encodes CASSQDDSRHSSTPYSGANVLTF.

This clonotype occurred many times. The genes are TRBV6-5 and TRBJ1-2, with a possible D match to TRBD1 (6 bases). CDR1 is MNHEY and CDR2 is SVGAGI in the germline V gene. The CDR3 length is 14 residues. V dropped 2 bases and J dropped 4 bases, with 11 bases sitting between them. CDR3 sequence (DNA): TGTGCCAGCAGTTACGGGGTCAGGGGCTATGGCTACACCTTC. Translating it yields CASSYGVRGYGYTF.

This clonotype appeared many times. This sequence joins TRBV6-1 and TRBJ1-6; a possible D gene is TRBD1 (5 bases). Germline values: CDR1 MNHNS, CDR2 SASEGT. Trimming removed 5 bases at V and 6 bases at J, with 14 bases between. The CDR3 is 15 amino acids. The CDR3 coding sequence is TGTGCCAGCAGTCGAGTGGCTGGGGGTAATTCACCCCTCCACTTT. Its translation is CASSRVAGGNSPLHF.